There are many counts of the clone carrying this T cell receptor beta chain. TCRdb re-called the RT-PCR reads through MiXCR, storing one row per CDR3 protein. The sample carries about 700,000 distinct CDR3 sequences, 14% recorded once. The length of the CDR3 is 12 residues. Trimming cost V 6 bases and J 7 bases, with 13 bases left between them. CDR1 MNHEY and CDR2 SVGAGI come from the germline V gene. Sequencing was carried out using memory CD4+ T cells from blood. V gene TRBV6-5 combines with J gene TRBJ2-7; no clear D. The receptor's source is a female donor in good health, serving as a healthy control. CDR3 in DNA: TGTGCCAGCAGACAGACGGCCGGGGAGCAGTACTTC. The encoded protein is CASRQTAGEQYF.